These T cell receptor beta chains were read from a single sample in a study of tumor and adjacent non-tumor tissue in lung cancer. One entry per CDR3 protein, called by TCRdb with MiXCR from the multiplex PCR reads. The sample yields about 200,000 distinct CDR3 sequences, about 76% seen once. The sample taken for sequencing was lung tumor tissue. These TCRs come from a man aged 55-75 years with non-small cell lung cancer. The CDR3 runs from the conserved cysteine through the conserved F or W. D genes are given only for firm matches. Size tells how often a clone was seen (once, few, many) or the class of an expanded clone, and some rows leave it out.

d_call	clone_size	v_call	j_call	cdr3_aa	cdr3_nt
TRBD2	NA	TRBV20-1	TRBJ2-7	CSARDHQGTSVYEQYF	TGCAGTGCTAGAGATCATCAGGGGACTAGTGTCTACGAGCAGTACTTC
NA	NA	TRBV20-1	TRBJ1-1	CSARDYRETEAIF	TGCAGTGCTAGAGATTACAGGGAGACAGAAGCTATCTTT
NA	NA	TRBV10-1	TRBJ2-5	CASSPIPGAREETQYF	TGCGCCAGCAGCCCTATTCCGGGGGCCAGGGAAGAGACCCAGTACTTC
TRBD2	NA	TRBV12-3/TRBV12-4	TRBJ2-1	CGSSSGGAYEQFF	TGTGGCAGCAGTAGCGGGGGGGCCTATGAGCAGTTCTTC
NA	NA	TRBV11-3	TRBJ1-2	CASTKRQWAGYTF	TGTGCCAGCACAAAGCGACAGTGGGCCGGCTACACCTTC
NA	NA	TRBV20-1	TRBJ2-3	CSARPPDMVADTQYF	TGCAGTGCTAGACCCCCGGACATGGTCGCAGATACGCAGTATTTT
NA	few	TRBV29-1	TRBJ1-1	CSVSGSLDTEAFF	TGCAGCGTGTCCGGATCCCTAGACACTGAAGCTTTCTTT
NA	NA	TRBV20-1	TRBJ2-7	CSAMDLYEQYF	TGTAGTGCTATGGACCTATACGAGCAGTACTTC
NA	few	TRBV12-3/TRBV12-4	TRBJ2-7	CASSSSGTTYEQYF	NA
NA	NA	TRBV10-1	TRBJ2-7	CASSETEGYEKYF	TGCGCCAGCAGTGAGACAGAGGGCTACGAGAAGTACTTC
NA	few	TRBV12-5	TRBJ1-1	CASGLGHLTGTEAFF	TGTGCTAGTGGTTTGGGGCACCTAACCGGCACTGAAGCTTTCTTT
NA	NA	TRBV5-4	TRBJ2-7	CASSYDAEQYF	TGTGCCAGCAGCTACGACGCCGAGCAGTACTTC
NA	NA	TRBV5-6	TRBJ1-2	CASSLVRSYGYTF	TGTGCCAGCAGCTTGGTCAGGAGCTATGGCTACACCTTC
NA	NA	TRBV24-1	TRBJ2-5	CATSAPMARGRETQYF	TGTGCCACCAGTGCCCCGATGGCGCGGGGCAGAGAGACCCAGTACTTC
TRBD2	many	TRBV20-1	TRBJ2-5	CSASARGGLETQYF	TGCAGTGCTAGTGCTCGCGGGGGGCTGGAGACCCAGTACTTC
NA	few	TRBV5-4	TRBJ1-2	CASTLTFTGPNYGYTF	TGTGCCAGCACCTTGACCTTTACAGGACCTAACTATGGCTACACCTTC
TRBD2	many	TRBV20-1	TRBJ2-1	CSAGTSGSYNEQFF	TGCAGTGCTGGAACTAGCGGCTCCTACAATGAGCAGTTCTTC
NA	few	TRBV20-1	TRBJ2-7	CNARTLGRSRAYEQYF	TGCAATGCTAGAACCCTGGGAAGGTCTAGGGCCTACGAGCAGTACTTC
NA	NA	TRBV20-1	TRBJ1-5	CSVLTGGQPQHF	TGCAGTGTCCTGACCGGCGGCCAGCCCCAGCATTTT
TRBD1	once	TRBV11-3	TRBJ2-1	CASSPHRGSDEHFF	TGTGCTAGCAGCCCACACAGGGGAAGCGATGAGCATTTCTTC
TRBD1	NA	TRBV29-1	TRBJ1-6	CSAGQGSSTLHF	TGCAGCGCTGGACAGGGCTCTTCAACCCTCCACTTT
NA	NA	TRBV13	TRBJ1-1	CASSGTWVNTEAFF	TGTGCCAGCAGCGGGACATGGGTCAACACTGAAGCTTTCTTT
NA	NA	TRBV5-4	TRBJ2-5	CASRVVLYQETQYF	TGTGCCAGCAGGGTTGTCCTGTACCAAGAGACCCAATACTTC
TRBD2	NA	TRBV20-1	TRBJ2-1	CSARAGTSGGGVYNEQFF	TGCAGTGCTAGGGCGGGGACTAGCGGGGGTGGGGTCTACAATGAGCAGTTCTTC
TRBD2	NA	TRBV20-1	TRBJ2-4	CSAPTSGGARNIHYF	TGCAGTGCTCCTACTAGCGGGGGAGCCAGAAACATTCACTACTTC
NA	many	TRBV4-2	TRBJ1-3	CASSQPGEIAGNTIYF	TGTGCCAGCAGCCAACCAGGGGAAATCGCTGGAAACACCATATATTTT
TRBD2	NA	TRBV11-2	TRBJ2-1	CASSFSGGSYNEQFF	TGTGCCAGCAGCTTTAGCGGGGGCTCCTACAATGAACAGTTCTTC
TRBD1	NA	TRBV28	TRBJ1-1	CASSLVQGATEAFF	TGTGCCAGCAGTTTAGTTCAGGGGGCAACTGAAGCTTTCTTT
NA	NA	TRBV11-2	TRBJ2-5	CACTLSGRRQETQYF	TGTGCCTGCACCTTATCAGGGAGGAGGCAAGAGACCCAGTACTTC
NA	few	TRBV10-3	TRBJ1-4	CAIWGTGTNEKLFF	TGTGCCATCTGGGGAACAGGGACTAATGAAAAACTGTTTTTT
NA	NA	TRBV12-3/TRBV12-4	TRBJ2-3	CASTPVCTDAQYF	TGTGCCAGCACCCCTGTTTGCACAGATGCGCAGTATTTT
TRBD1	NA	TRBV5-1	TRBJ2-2	CASSLGTDKLFF	TGCGCCAGCAGCCTCGGGACAGATAAGCTGTTTTTT
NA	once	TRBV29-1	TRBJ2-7	CSAIDQAQSYEQYF	TGCAGCGCGATCGATCAGGCCCAGTCCTACGAGCAGTACTTC
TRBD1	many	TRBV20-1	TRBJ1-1	CSARVAQRGPNTEAFF	TGCAGTGCTAGAGTGGCGCAGAGGGGGCCGAACACTGAAGCTTTCTTT
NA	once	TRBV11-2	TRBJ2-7	CASSFQEQSSYEQYF	TGTGCTAGCAGCTTTCAGGAACAGAGCTCCTACGAGCAGTACTTC
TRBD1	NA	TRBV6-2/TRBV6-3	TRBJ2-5	CVSRQGANLETQYF	TGTGTCAGCAGACAGGGGGCTAATTTAGAGACCCAGTACTTC
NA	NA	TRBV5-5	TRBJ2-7	CASTLMAEVSEYF	TGTGCCAGCACCTTGATGGCGGAGGTATCGGAGTACTTC
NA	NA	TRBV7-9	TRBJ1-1	CASSRGWGTEAFF	TGTGCCAGCAGCCGCGGGTGGGGCACGGAAGCTTTCTTT
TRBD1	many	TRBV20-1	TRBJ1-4	CSARDPNQGAGEKLFF	TGCAGTGCTAGAGACCCGAACCAGGGGGCTGGTGAAAAACTGTTTTTT
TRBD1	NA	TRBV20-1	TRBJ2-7	CSARAGQETYEQYF	TGCAGTGCTAGAGCTGGACAGGAAACCTACGAACAGTACTTC
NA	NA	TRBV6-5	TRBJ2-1	CASSDSESSYNEQFF	TGTGCCAGCAGTGACAGCGAGAGCTCCTACAATGAGCAGTTCTTC
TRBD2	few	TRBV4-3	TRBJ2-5	CASSQDPRAGAWQTQYF	TGCGCCAGCAGCCAAGATCCGCGAGCGGGAGCTTGGCAGACCCAGTACTTC
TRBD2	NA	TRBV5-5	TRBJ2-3	CASSLLRGGKDTQYF	TGTGCCAGCAGCTTGTTGCGGGGGGGCAAGGATACGCAGTATTTT
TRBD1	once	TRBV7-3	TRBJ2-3	CASSLGGSPSDTHYF	TGTGCCAGTAGCTTAGGGGGCAGCCCCTCAGATACGCACTATTTT
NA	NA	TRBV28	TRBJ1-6	CASSSPWEAGVFYSPLHF	TGTGCCAGCAGTTCTCCTTGGGAGGCAGGGGTTTTCTATTCACCCCTCCACTTT
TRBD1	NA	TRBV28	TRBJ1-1	CASSLIPTGGWTDAFF	TGTGCCAGCAGTTTAATACCCACAGGGGGATGGACTGATGCTTTCTTT
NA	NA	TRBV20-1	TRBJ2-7	CRAGGQWSSYEQYF	TGCAGAGCTGGAGGACAGTGGAGCTCCTACGAGCAGTACTTC
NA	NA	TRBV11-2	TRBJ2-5	CASSTRVLGETQYF	TGTGCCAGCAGCACTAGGGTGCTGGGGGAGACTCAGTACTTC
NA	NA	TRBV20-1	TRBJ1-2	CSASVYLNYGYTF	TGCAGTGCATCGGTCTATCTTAACTATGGCTACACCTTC
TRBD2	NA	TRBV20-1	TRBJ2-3	CSARGGLAGGDMQYF	TGCAGTGCTAGAGGTGGGCTAGCGGGAGGCGATATGCAGTATTTT
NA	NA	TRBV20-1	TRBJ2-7	CSASRGAPLYEQYF	TGCAGTGCTAGCAGGGGGGCCCCCCTCTACGAGCAGTACTTC
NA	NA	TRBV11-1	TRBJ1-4	CTSSSGRDNEKLFF	TGTACCAGTAGCTCGGGACGAGATAATGAAAAGCTGTTTTTT
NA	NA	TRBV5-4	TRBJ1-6	CASSLSKRSTSPLHF	TGCGCCAGCAGCTTGTCGAAGCGGTCTACCTCACCCCTCCACTTT
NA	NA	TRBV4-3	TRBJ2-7	CASSPSQVRTYEQYF	TGCGCCAGCAGCCCTTCCCAGGTCCGCACCTACGAGCAGTACTTC
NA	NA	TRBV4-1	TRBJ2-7	CANSQRSLGRGEQYF	TGCGCAAACAGCCAACGATCTCTAGGACGGGGCGAGCAGTACTTC
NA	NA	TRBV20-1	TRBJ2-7	CNARDRGREYKQYF	TGCAATGCTAGAGATCGTGGCAGGGAGTACAAGCAGTACTTC
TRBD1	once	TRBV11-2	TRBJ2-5	CAGSSTGEETRYF	TGTGCCGGTAGCTCTACAGGGGAAGAGACCCGGTACTTC
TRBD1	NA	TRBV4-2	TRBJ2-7	CASSSRDREYKQYF	TGTGCCAGCAGCTCGAGGGACAGGGAGTACAAACAGTACTTC
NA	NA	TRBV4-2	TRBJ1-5	CASSQIAGFGNQPQHF	TGTGCCAGCAGCCAAATTGCAGGGTTTGGTAATCAGCCCCAGCATTTT
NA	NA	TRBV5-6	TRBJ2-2	CASSLDQGSDTGELFF	TGTGCCAGCAGCTTGGACCAGGGGTCGGACACAGGGGAGCTGTTTTTT